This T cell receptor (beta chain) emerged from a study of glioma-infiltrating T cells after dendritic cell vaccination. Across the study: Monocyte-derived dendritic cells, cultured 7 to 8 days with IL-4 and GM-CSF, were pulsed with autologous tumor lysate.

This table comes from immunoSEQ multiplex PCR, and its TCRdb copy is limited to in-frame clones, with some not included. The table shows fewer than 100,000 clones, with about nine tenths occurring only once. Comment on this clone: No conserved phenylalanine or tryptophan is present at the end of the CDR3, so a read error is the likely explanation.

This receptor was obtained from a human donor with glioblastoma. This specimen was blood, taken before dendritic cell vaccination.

As DNA, the CDR3 is TGCAGCGTTCGGGGTCGGCGACAGGCGGCGGTGGGTGGCTACACCTCC. Amino acids: CSVRGRRQAAVGGYTS. The V gene is TRBV29-1, the J gene TRBJ1-2; TRBD1 might be the D (6 bases). The germline V and J ends were trimmed by 5 bases and 7 bases, with 26 bases remaining between them. The CDR3 contains 16 residues. CDR1 is SQVTM and CDR2 is ANQGSEA in the germline V gene.